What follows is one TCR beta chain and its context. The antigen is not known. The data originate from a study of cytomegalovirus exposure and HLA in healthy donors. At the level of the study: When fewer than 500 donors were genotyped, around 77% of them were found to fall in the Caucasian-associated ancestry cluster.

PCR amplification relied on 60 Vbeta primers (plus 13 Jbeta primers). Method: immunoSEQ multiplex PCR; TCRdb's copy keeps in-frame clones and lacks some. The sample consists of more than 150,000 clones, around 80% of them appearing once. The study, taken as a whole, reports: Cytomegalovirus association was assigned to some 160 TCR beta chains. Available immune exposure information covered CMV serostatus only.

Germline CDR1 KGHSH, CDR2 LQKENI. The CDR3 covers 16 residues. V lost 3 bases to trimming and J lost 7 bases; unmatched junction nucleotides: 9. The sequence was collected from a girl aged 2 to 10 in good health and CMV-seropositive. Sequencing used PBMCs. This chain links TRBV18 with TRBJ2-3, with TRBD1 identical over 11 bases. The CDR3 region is CASSPPDRGLQNTQYF. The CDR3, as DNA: TGTGCCAGCTCACCCCCGGACAGGGGGCTGCAGAATACGCAGTATTTT.